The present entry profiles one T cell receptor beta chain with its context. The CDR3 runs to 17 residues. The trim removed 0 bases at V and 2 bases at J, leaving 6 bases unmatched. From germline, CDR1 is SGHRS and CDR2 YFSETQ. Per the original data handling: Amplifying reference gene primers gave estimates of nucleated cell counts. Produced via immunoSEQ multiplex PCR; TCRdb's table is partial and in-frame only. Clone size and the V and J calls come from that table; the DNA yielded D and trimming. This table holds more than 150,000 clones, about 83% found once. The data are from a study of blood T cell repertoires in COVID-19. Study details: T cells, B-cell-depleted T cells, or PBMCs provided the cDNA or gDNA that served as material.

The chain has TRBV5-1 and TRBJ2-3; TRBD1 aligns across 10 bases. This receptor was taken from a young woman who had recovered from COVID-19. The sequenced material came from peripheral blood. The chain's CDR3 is CASSLGRGQGFTDTQYF. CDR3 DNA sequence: TGCGCCAGCAGCTTGGGGCGGGGACAGGGGTTCACAGATACGCAGTATTTT.